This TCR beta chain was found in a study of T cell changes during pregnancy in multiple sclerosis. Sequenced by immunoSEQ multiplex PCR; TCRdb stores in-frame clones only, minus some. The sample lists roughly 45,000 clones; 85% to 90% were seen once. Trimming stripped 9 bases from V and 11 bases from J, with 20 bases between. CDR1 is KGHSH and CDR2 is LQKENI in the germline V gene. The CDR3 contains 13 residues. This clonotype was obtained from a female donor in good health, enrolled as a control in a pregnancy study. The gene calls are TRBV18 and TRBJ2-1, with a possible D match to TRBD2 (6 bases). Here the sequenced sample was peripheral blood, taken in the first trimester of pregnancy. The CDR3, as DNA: TGTGCCAGTTCATCTGGACTTGCGGGGAAGCAGTTCTTC. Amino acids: CASSSGLAGKQFF. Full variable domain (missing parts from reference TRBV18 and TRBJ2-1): NAGVMQNPRHLVRRRGQEARLRCSPMKGHSHVYWYRQLPEEGLKFMVYLQKENIIDESGMPKERFSAEFPKEGPSILRIQQVVRGDSAAYFCASSSGLAGKQFFGPGTRLTVL.